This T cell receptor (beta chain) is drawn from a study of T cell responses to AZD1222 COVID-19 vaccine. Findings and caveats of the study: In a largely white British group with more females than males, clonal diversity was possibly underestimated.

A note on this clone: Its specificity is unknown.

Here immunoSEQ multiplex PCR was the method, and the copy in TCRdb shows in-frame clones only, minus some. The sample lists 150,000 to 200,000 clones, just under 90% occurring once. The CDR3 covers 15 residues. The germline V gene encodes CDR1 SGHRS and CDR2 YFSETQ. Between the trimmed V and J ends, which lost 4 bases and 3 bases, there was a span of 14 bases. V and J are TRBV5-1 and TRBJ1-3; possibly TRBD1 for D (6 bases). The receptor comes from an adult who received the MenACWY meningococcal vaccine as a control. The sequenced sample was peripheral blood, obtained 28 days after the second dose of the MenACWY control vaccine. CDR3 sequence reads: CASSTDTGHGNTIYF. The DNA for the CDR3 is TGCGCCAGCAGCACCGATACAGGGCATGGAAACACCATATATTTT.